These 24 T cell receptor beta chains were all obtained from the same sample, sequenced in a study of OX40 agonist ivuxolimab in advanced cancers. Profiling relied on immunoSEQ multiplex PCR, and the TCRdb table lists in-frame clones only, not all of them. The data show approximately 88,000 clones, 70% to 90% seen once. Sequences were derived from CD4+ or CD8+ T cells sorted from blood, sampled in a trial of the OX40 agonist ivuxolimab. Every receptor here comes from an adult with an advanced solid tumor such as melanoma, head and neck, liver or kidney cancer.

This chain uses TRBV25-1 with TRBJ2-1, with D unresolved. The CDR3 contains 14 residues. Germline V gene lookup returns CDR1 MGHDK and CDR2 SYGVNS. V gave up 0 bases and J gave up 0 bases, with 3 bases separating them. DNA for the CDR3: TGTGCCAGCAGTGAATATGGCTCCTACAATGAGCAGTTCTTC. Its protein product is CASSEYGSYNEQFF.

The rearrangement joins TRBV15 to TRBJ1-6; the match to TRBD1 covers 8 bases. There are 15 residues in the CDR3. Germline-derived CDR1 and CDR2 are LNHNV and YYDKDF (reference sequence). The junction had 7 bases not matched to a gene; V was cut back by 4 bases and J by 8 bases. CDR3 nucleotides: TGTGCCACCAGCACAGAGGACAGGGCCGATTCACCCCTCCACTTT. Protein: CATSTEDRADSPLHF. Filled out from reference TRBV15 and TRBJ1-6, the complete variable domain reads DAMVIQNPRYQVTQFGKPVTLSCSQTLNHNVMYWYQQKSSQAPKLLFHYYDKDFNNEADTPDNFQSRRPNTSFCFLDIRSPGLGDTAMYLCATSTEDRADSPLHFGNGTRLTVT.

This chain joins TRBV19 and TRBJ2-1; 10 bases line up with TRBD2. The CDR3 sequence is 19 residues long. Germline V gene data show CDR1 as LNHDA and CDR2 as SQIVND (reference sequence). After removal of 3 bases from V and 0 bases from J, the junction contained 11 bases not matched to a gene. CDR3 protein: CASSIWSRLAGASYNEQFF. CDR3 in DNA: TGTGCCAGTAGTATTTGGAGTCGGCTAGCGGGGGCCTCCTACAATGAGCAGTTCTTC.

The chain links TRBV6-1 to TRBJ2-7; 10 bases line up with TRBD2. Per the germline V gene, CDR1 is MNHNS and CDR2 is SASEGT. The CDR3 totals 15 residues. The V segment lost 1 base and the J segment 4 bases; nucleotides outside the gene matches: 4. CDR3 residues: CASSEGGLAPYEQYF. The CDR3 DNA sequence: TGTGCCAGCAGTGAAGGGGGACTAGCGCCTTACGAGCAGTACTTC.

This rearrangement joins TRBV5-1 to TRBJ2-3; 14 nucleotides align to TRBD2. The germline V gene encodes CDR1 SGHRS and CDR2 YFSETQ. This CDR3 contains 15 residues. The J segment lost 5 bases and the V segment lost 4 bases, leaving 3 bases of the junction unmatched. As DNA, the CDR3 is TGCGCCAGCAGCCCGGGACTAGCGGGGGTAGATACGCAGTATTTT. Residues: CASSPGLAGVDTQYF.

The chain joins TRBV7-3 to TRBJ1-1, with D possibly TRBD1 on 5 matching bases. The CDR3 runs 14 residues. Germline V CDR1 and CDR2: SGHTA, FQGTGA. The V end lost 2 bases, the J end lost 0 bases, and 7 bases lay between the germline ends. The CDR3 protein is CASSLGHVNTEAFF. The DNA for the CDR3 is TGTGCCAGCAGCTTAGGACATGTGAACACTGAAGCTTTCTTT.

The chain recombines TRBV6-1 with TRBJ1-2, with 11 bases that match TRBD1. Trimming at V came to 4 bases and at J to 8 bases, leaving 6 bases not matched to a gene. CDR3 length: 14 amino acids. Germline CDR1 is MNHNS and CDR2 is SASEGT. Here the CDR3 reads CASSGGTGGIGYTF. CDR3 DNA: TGTGCCAGCAGTGGCGGGACAGGGGGAATCGGCTACACCTTC.

V and J are TRBV4-2 and TRBJ1-6; D possibly corresponds to TRBD1 (6 bases). The CDR3 runs 15 residues. Trimming removed 0 bases from V and 7 bases from J, with 10 bases in between. Per germline, CDR1 LGHNA and CDR2 YNFKEQ. This CDR3 is CASSQEGALNSPLHF. CDR3 in DNA: TGTGCCAGCAGCCAAGAGGGGGCCTTAAATTCACCCCTCCACTTT.

The CDR3: CASSAPRPEAFF. The CDR3 DNA reads as TGTGCCAGCAGTGCGCCGAGGCCTGAAGCTTTCTTT. The rearrangement joins TRBV2 to TRBJ1-1; D gene uncertain. Germline lookup yields CDR1 SNHLY and CDR2 FYNNEI. The V end was cut by 4 bases, the J end by 6 bases, with 9 bases between. The length of the CDR3 is 12 residues.

This clone appeared once. This chain uses TRBV5-1 with TRBJ2-3, with D possibly matching TRBD2 (6 bases). Looked up from germline, CDR1 is SGHRS and CDR2 is YFSETQ. The CDR3 is 15 amino acids. With 0 bases removed from V and 6 bases from J, the gap between germline ends came to 14 bases. Here the CDR3 reads CASSLGSGGPDTQYF. Here the CDR3 DNA reads TGCGCCAGCAGCTTGGGAAGCGGAGGGCCCGATACGCAGTATTTT.

The chain joins TRBV15 to TRBJ1-1, with D maybe TRBD1 (5 bases). The CDR3 contains 14 residues. Trimming stripped 4 bases from V and 3 bases from J, with 12 bases between. Germline CDR1 LNHNV, CDR2 YYDKDF (reference sequence). CDR3 residues: CATSTRGRDTEAFF. For the CDR3, the DNA is TGTGCCACCAGCACCCGGGGCAGGGACACTGAAGCTTTCTTT.

This clone has a handful of counts. V gene TRBV4-2 combines with J gene TRBJ2-7, with 8 bases identical to TRBD1. The CDR3 covers 16 residues. The V and J ends lost 1 base and 1 base, in that order; junction bases with no gene match: 6. Germline values: CDR1 LGHNA, CDR2 YNFKEQ. CDR3 sequence reads: CASSQGSGQGSYEQYF. As DNA, the CDR3 is TGTGCCAGCAGCCAAGGATCAGGACAGGGATCCTACGAGCAGTACTTC.

The V and J genes are TRBV25-1 and TRBJ1-2, with 10 nucleotides matching TRBD1. CDR3 length: 14 residues. After removal of 4 bases from V and 8 bases from J, the junction contained 7 bases not matched to a gene. CDR1 is MGHDK and CDR2 is SYGVNS in the germline V gene. CDR3 nucleotide sequence: TGTGCCAGCAGTGTGGGACAGGGGAGTGTGGGCTACACCTTC. It specifies CASSVGQGSVGYTF.

The chain links TRBV10-3 to TRBJ2-5; a possible D gene is TRBD2 (5 bases). CDR1 is ENHRY and CDR2 is SYGVKD in the germline V gene. The CDR3 runs to 13 residues. V was cut by 8 bases and J by 1 base, with 11 bases left in between. Here the CDR3 DNA reads TGTGCCATCGGATTCCGGGGCCAAGAGACCCAGTACTTC. Translating it yields CAIGFRGQETQYF.

This clone was counted a single time. The gene calls are TRBV7-2 and TRBJ1-2, with TRBD1 identical over 11 bases. The CDR3 has 15 amino acids. V lost 3 bases and J lost 7; bases outside the gene matches: 7. The V gene's germline CDR1 is SGHTA and CDR2 FQGNSA. As DNA, the CDR3 is TGTGCCAGCAGCTTTACCGGGACAGGGGGTAGTGGCTACACCTTC. Protein sequence: CASSFTGTGGSGYTF.

The chain uses TRBV29-1 and TRBJ2-2, with 8 bases aligning to TRBD1. Germline loops: CDR1 SQVTM, CDR2 ANQGSEA. Trimming cost V 4 bases and J 7 bases; bases outside gene matches: 5. This CDR3 region has 13 residues. The CDR3 sequence: CSVAQGAVGELFF. The CDR3 DNA reads TGCAGCGTTGCCCAGGGGGCGGTCGGGGAGCTGTTTTTT.

This chain uses TRBV27 with TRBJ1-4, with D possibly matching TRBD1 (6 bases). CDR1 MNHEY and CDR2 SMNVEV come from the germline V gene (reference sequence). Trimming left V 5 bases short and J 7 bases short, with 14 bases between. The length of the CDR3 is 14 residues. The chain's CDR3 is CASSRQAGVEKLFF. As DNA, the CDR3 is TGTGCCAGCAGTCGACAGGCGGGGGTTGAAAAACTGTTTTTT.

Remarks on this clone: Other nucleotide sequences in the sample specify the same CDR3. This chain joins TRBV18 and TRBJ1-6; D uncertain. V gave up 3 bases and J gave up 13 bases, with 13 bases separating them. Germline CDR1 reads KGHSH; CDR2 reads LQKENI. This CDR3 has 13 residues. CDR3 sequence: CASSPQPNGPLHF. The CDR3 DNA sequence: TGTGCCAGCTCACCCCAGCCGAACGGGCCCCTCCACTTT. The variable domain in full, with the rest retrieved from reference TRBV18 and TRBJ1-6, is NAGVMQNPRHLVRRRGQEARLRCSPMKGHSHVYWYRQLPEEGLKFMVYLQKENIIDESGMPKERFSAEFPKEGPSILRIQQVVRGDSAAYFCASSPQPNGPLHFGNGTRLTVT.

V and J are TRBV2 and TRBJ1-1, with a weak D call TRBD1 (6 bases). The CDR3 sequence is 13 residues long. Deletions cut 6 bases from V and 1 base from J, with 9 bases between. CDR1 is SNHLY and CDR2 is FYNNEI in the germline V gene. CDR3 residues: CASRQGTNTEAFF. The DNA of the CDR3 is TGTGCCAGCAGACAGGGTACGAACACTGAAGCTTTCTTT.

V is TRBV14 and J is TRBJ2-7; 8 nucleotides line up with TRBD1. The CDR3 covers 16 residues. V dropped 6 bases and J dropped 5; count of bases not matched to a gene: 15. Germline CDR1 reads SGHDN; CDR2 reads FVKESK. CDR3 DNA: TGTGCCAGCAGTCCCCGGACAGGGTCCAAAGGAAACGAGCAGTACTTC. Amino acids: CASSPRTGSKGNEQYF.

The rearrangement joins TRBV11-2 to TRBJ1-2; the D gene is possibly TRBD1 (5 bases). Trimming took 3 bases from V and 6 from J, leaving 11 bases between them. Germline V gives CDR1 SGHAT, CDR2 FQNNGV. The CDR3 runs to 13 residues. DNA of the CDR3: TGTGCCAGCAGCTTGACAAGGGGTAATGGCTACACCTTC. As protein: CASSLTRGNGYTF.

The rearrangement joins TRBV9 to TRBJ1-1; D uncertain. V was pared by 0 bases and J by 4 bases, with 7 bases between. The V gene's germline CDR1 is SGDLS and CDR2 YYNGEE. The CDR3 has 13 residues. The CDR3 region is CASSVGVSTEAFF. CDR3 sequence (DNA): TGTGCCAGCAGCGTAGGCGTCAGCACTGAAGCTTTCTTT.

The gene calls are TRBV7-9 and TRBJ2-1; D remains unclear. Germline loops: CDR1 SEHNR, CDR2 FQNEAQ (reference sequence). V lost 5 bases and J 5 bases, leaving 7 bases between the germline ends. This CDR3 spans 12 amino acids. The CDR3 is CASSAYNNEQFF. The CDR3 nucleotides read TGTGCCAGCAGCGCCTATAACAATGAGCAGTTCTTC.

The chain is built from TRBV5-3 and TRBJ1-5; weak D call: TRBD1 (6 bases). TRBV5-3 has ORF status, its function being uncertain. Trimming shortened V by 5 bases and J by 2 bases, and 14 bases separated the two germline ends. This CDR3 has 15 residues. The CDR3 here is CARRHRAEGNQPQHF. The CDR3 bases are TGTGCCAGAAGGCACAGGGCTGAGGGCAATCAGCCCCAGCATTTT.